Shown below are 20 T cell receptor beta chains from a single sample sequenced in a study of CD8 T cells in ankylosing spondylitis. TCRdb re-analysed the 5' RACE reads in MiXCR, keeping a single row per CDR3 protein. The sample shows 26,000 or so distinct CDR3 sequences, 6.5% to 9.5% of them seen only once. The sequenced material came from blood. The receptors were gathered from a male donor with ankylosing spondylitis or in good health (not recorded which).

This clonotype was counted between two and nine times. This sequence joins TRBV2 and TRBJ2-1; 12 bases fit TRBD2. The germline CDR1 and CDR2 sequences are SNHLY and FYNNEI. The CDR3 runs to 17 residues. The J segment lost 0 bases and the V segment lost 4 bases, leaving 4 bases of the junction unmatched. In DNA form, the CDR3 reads TGTGCCAGCAGTGGGTCTAGCGGGAGGGCCTCCTACAATGAGCAGTTCTTC. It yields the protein CASSGSSGRASYNEQFF. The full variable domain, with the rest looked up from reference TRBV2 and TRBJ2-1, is EPEVTQTPSHQVTQMGQEVILRCVPISNHLYFYWYRQILGQKVEFLVSFYNNEISEKSEIFDDQFSVERPDGSNFTLKIRSTKLEDSAMYFCASSGSSGRASYNEQFFGPGTRLTVL.

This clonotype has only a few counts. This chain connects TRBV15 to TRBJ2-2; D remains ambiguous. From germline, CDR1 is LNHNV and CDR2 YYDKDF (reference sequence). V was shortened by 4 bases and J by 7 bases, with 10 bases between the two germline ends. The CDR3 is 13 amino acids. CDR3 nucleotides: TGTGCCACCAGCAATCCGGACGTCGGGGAGCTGTTTTTT. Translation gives CATSNPDVGELFF. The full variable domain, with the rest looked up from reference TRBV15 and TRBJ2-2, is DAMVIQNPRYQVTQFGKPVTLSCSQTLNHNVMYWYQQKSSQAPKLLFHYYDKDFNNEADTPDNFQSRRPNTSFCFLDIRSPGLGDTAMYLCATSNPDVGELFFGEGSRLTVL.

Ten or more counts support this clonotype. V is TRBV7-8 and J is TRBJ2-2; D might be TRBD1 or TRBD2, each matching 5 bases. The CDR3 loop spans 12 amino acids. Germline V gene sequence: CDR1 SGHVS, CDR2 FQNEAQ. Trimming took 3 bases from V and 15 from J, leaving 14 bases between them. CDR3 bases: TGTGCCAGCAGCTTCCCCCTAGGGACGGTGTTTTTT. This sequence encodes CASSFPLGTVFF.

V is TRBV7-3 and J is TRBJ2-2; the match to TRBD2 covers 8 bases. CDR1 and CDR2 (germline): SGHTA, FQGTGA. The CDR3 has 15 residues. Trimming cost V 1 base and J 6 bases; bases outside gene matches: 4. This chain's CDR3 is CASSLIGAGAGELFF. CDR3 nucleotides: TGTGCCAGCAGCTTAATCGGAGCGGGAGCCGGGGAGCTGTTTTTT.

DNA of the CDR3: TGCAGTGCTAGAGGAGATGGGGCCAAAAACATTCAGTACTTC. Its translation: CSARGDGAKNIQYF. The chain combines TRBV20-1 with TRBJ2-4; no definite D call. V was cut by 1 base and J by 1 base, with 8 bases left in between. Germline CDR1 and CDR2: DFQATT and SNEGSKA (reference sequence). This CDR3 region has 14 residues.

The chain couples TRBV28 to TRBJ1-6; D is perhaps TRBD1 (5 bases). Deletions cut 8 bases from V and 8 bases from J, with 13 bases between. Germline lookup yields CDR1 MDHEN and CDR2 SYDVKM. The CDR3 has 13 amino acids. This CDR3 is CASLGLKDSPLHF. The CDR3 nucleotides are TGTGCCAGCCTGGGGCTTAAGGATTCACCCCTCCACTTT.

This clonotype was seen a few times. CDR3 in DNA: TGCAGCGTTGATAGGCGGGCTAGCGGCTACAATGAGCAGTTCTTC. Translation: CSVDRRASGYNEQFF. The V call is TRBV29-1, the J call TRBJ2-1; 7 nucleotides agree with TRBD2. The germline V gene has CDR1 SQVTM and CDR2 ANQGSEA. The V and J ends lost 3 bases and 3 bases, in that order; junction bases with no gene match: 8. The CDR3 has 15 residues.

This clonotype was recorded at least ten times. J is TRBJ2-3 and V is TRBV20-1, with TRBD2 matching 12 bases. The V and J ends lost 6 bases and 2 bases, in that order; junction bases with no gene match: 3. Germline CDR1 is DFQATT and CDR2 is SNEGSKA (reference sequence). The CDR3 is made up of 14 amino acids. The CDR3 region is CSAGLAGITDTQYF. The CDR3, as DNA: TGCAGTGCGGGACTAGCGGGTATCACAGATACGCAGTATTTT.

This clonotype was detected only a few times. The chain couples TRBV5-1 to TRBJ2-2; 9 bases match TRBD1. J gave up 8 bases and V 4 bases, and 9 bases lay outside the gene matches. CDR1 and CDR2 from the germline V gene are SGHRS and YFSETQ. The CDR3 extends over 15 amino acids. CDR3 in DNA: TGCGCCAGCAGCCCGGACAGGGGAGGACTTGGGGAGCTGTTTTTT. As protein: CASSPDRGGLGELFF.

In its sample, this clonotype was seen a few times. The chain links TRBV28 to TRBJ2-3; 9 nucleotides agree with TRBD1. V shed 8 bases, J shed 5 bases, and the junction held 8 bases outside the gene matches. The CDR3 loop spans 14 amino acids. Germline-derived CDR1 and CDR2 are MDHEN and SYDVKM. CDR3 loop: CASFGTGKKDTQYF. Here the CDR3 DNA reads TGTGCCAGCTTTGGGACAGGGAAGAAAGATACGCAGTATTTT.

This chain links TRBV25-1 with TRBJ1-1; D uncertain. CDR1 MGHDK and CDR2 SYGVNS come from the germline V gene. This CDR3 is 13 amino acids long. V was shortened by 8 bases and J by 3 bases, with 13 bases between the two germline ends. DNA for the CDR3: TGTGCCAGCCGGCTTAGCGTGTACACTGAAGCTTTCTTT. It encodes CASRLSVYTEAFF.

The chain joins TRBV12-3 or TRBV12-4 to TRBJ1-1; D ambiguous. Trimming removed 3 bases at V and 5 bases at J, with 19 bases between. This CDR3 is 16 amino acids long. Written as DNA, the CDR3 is TGTGCCAGCAGTTTCTCGGGTCCCTCCATGGATACTGAAGCTTTCTTT. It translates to CASSFSGPSMDTEAFF.

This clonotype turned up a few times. The CDR3 loop is CSARKTPSGRWSPLHF. DNA for the CDR3: TGCAGTGCTAGAAAAACACCCTCGGGACGCTGGTCACCCCTCCACTTT. The chain couples TRBV20-1 to TRBJ1-6; a possible D gene is TRBD1 (5 bases). Trimming took 2 bases from V and 10 from J, leaving 21 bases between them. The CDR3 runs to 16 residues. Per the germline V gene, CDR1 is DFQATT and CDR2 is SNEGSKA (reference sequence).

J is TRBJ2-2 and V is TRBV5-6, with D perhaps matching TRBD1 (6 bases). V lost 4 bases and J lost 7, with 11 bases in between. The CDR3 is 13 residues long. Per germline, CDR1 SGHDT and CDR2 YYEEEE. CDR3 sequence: CASSLRGVGELFF. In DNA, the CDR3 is TGTGCCAGCAGCCTCAGGGGCGTCGGGGAGCTGTTTTTT. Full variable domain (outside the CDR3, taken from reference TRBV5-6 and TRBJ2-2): DAGVTQSPTHLIKTRGQQVTLRCSPKSGHDTVSWYQQALGQGPQFIFQYYEEEERQRGNFPDRFSGHQFPNYSSELNVNALLLGDSALYLCASSLRGVGELFFGEGSRLTVL.

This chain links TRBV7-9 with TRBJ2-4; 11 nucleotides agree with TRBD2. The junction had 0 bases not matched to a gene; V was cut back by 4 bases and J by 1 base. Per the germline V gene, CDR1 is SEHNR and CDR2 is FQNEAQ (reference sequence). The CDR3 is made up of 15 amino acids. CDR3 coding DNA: TGTGCCAGCAGCTCTAGCGGGGGGGCCAAAAACATTCAGTACTTC. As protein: CASSSSGGAKNIQYF. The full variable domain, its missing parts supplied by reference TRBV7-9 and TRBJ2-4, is DTGVSQNPRHKITKRGQNVTFRCDPISEHNRLYWYRQTLGQGPEFLTYFQNEAQLEKSRLLSDRFSAERPKGSFSTLEIQRTEQGDSAMYLCASSSSGGAKNIQYFGAGTRLSVL.

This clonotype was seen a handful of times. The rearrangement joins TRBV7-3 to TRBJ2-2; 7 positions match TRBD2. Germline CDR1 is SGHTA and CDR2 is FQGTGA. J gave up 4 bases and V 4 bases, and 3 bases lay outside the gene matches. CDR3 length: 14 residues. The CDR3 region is CASSSGLSTGELFF. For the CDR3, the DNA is TGTGCCAGCAGCTCGGGACTATCCACCGGGGAGCTGTTTTTT.

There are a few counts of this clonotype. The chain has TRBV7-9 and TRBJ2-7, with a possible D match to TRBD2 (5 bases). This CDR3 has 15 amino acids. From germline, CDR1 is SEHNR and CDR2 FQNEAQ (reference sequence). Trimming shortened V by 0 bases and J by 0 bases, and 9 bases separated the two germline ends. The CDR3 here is CASSLARGLSYEQYF. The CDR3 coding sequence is TGTGCCAGCAGCTTAGCCCGAGGGCTCTCCTACGAGCAGTACTTC.

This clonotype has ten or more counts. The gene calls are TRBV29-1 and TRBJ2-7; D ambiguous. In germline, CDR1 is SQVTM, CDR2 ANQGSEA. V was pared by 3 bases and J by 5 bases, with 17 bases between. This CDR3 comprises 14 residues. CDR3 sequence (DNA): TGCAGCGTTGAGATGGAGTTGGGAAAAGACGAGCAGTACTTC. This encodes CSVEMELGKDEQYF.

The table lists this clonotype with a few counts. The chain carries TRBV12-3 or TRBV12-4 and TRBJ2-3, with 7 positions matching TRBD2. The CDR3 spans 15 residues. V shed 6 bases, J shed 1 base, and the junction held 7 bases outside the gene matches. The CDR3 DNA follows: TGTGCCAGCAGCCCGTTAACTAGCGGCACAGATACGCAGTATTTT. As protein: CASSPLTSGTDTQYF.

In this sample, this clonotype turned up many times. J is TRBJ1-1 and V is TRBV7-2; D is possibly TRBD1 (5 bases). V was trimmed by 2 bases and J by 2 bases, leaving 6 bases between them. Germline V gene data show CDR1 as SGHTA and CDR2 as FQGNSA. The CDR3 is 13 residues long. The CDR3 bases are TGTGCCAGCAGCTTACAGGGAAACACTGAAGCTTTCTTT. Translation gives CASSLQGNTEAFF.